This T cell receptor (beta chain) stems from a study of monozygotic twins with inflammatory bowel disease. Study-wide results and caveats: IBD patients carried less diverse TCRbeta repertoires (inverse Simpson) than healthy co-twins.

TCRdb reworked the 5' RACE reads into one entry per CDR3 protein, no DNA. The sample has some 330,000 distinct CDR3 sequences; the top ten hold 5.6%. About this clonotype itself: Its antigen is as yet unknown.

The CDR3 totals 14 residues. This TCR was sampled from a human donor with ulcerative colitis or Crohn's disease, or a healthy co-twin of an affected twin (not recorded which). This chain links TRBV12-3 or TRBV12-4 with TRBJ1-5. The sample was blood. The CDR3 sequence is CASSLGMSNQPQHF.